Shown below are 12 T cell receptor beta chains from a single sample sequenced in a study of blood T cell repertoires in COVID-19. Sequenced by immunoSEQ multiplex PCR; TCRdb stores in-frame clones only, minus some. There are approximately 500,000 clones in the sample; about 89% occur only once, and roughly 8% lies in the top ten. What was sequenced was peripheral blood. These receptors originate from a woman aged 45-65 years with COVID-19, enrolled during active disease.

This chain joins TRBV5-1 and TRBJ2-3; perhaps TRBD2 as D (6 bases). Per germline, CDR1 SGHRS and CDR2 YFSETQ. V was shortened by 7 bases and J by 1 base, with 13 bases between the two germline ends. The CDR3 length is 14 residues. This CDR3 is CASRGTPGTDTQYF. The CDR3 DNA sequence: TGCGCCAGCCGGGGGACCCCGGGCACAGATACGCAGTATTTT.

This chain links TRBV20-1 with TRBJ1-2; TRBD1 aligns across 7 bases. This CDR3 comprises 11 residues. Trimming cost V 5 bases and J 8 bases; bases outside gene matches: 5. The germline V gene encodes CDR1 DFQATT and CDR2 SNEGSKA (reference sequence). The CDR3 spells CSASNRGGYTF. The CDR3 coding sequence is TGCAGTGCTTCGAACAGGGGAGGCTACACCTTC.

The chain employs TRBV11-2 and TRBJ1-5, with D unresolved. The germline V gene encodes CDR1 SGHAT and CDR2 FQNNGV. The CDR3 length is 14 residues. V lost 7 bases to trimming and J lost 1 base, with 11 bases between them. The DNA of the CDR3 is TGTGCCAGCACACGGGTCCTCAGCAATCAGCCCCAGCATTTT. This encodes CASTRVLSNQPQHF.

V is TRBV7-3 and J is TRBJ2-3; possible D gene TRBD1, 6 bases. V was cut by 4 bases and J by 6 bases, with 14 bases left in between. This CDR3 region has 14 residues. CDR1 SGHTA and CDR2 FQGTGA come from the germline V gene. CDR3 in DNA: TGTGCCAGCAGCTGGACAGTTCAGGGGGATACGCAGTATTTT. Encoded protein: CASSWTVQGDTQYF.

The chain combines TRBV6-5 with TRBJ2-6; no clear D. CDR3 length equals 14 residues. Deletions cut 8 bases from V and 0 bases from J, with 8 bases between. CDR1 is MNHEY and CDR2 is SVGAGI in the germline V gene. CDR3 DNA sequence: TGTGCCAGCTCTGGCTTCTCTGGGGCCAACGTCCTGACTTTC. Amino acids: CASSGFSGANVLTF.

The chain joins TRBV5-5 to TRBJ1-5; D might be TRBD1 (5 bases). Germline CDR1 and CDR2: SGHKS and YYEKEE (reference sequence). The CDR3 length is 13 residues. Deletions cut 4 bases from V and 7 bases from J, with 12 bases between. The CDR3 DNA reads TGTGCCAGCAGCCTTGACAGCGTACAGCCCCAGCATTTT. Translated, it gives CASSLDSVQPQHF.

This clone was picked up one time. J is TRBJ1-1 and V is TRBV2; D ambiguous. The CDR3 loop spans 13 amino acids. V lost 8 bases and J 0 bases, leaving 10 bases between the germline ends. Germline CDR1 and CDR2: SNHLY and FYNNEI. The CDR3 loop is CASPYGMNTEAFF. In DNA form, the CDR3 reads TGTGCCAGCCCCTACGGGATGAACACTGAAGCTTTCTTT.

The chain recombines TRBV30 with TRBJ1-4; 7 nucleotides agree with TRBD1. The ends lost 2 bases at V and 6 bases at J; junction bases unmatched: 9. This CDR3 region has 15 residues. Germline V lookup: CDR1 GTSNPN, CDR2 SVGIG (reference sequence). The DNA of the CDR3 is TGTGCCTGGAGTCCGCTAGGGGGCGGAGATGAAAAACTGTTTTTT. Its translation is CAWSPLGGGDEKLFF.

The CDR3 reads CASSFMSARGDNEQFF. In DNA, the CDR3 is TGTGCCAGCAGCTTTATGAGCGCGCGGGGGGACAATGAGCAGTTCTTC. V is TRBV11-2 and J is TRBJ2-1, with TRBD2 identical over 8 bases. The CDR3 is 16 residues long. CDR1 SGHAT and CDR2 FQNNGV come from the germline V gene. V dropped 3 bases and J dropped 5; count of bases not matched to a gene: 9.

The chain recombines TRBV5-1 with TRBJ2-7; 8 positions match TRBD1. The CDR3 is made up of 15 amino acids. The V gene's germline CDR1 is SGHRS and CDR2 YFSETQ. Trimming removed 4 bases from V and 1 base from J; junction bases left unmatched: 7. The DNA of the CDR3 is TGCGCCAGCAGCCCGGCGGGACAGGCATCCTACGAGCAGTACTTC. Residues: CASSPAGQASYEQYF.

The chain combines TRBV5-6 with TRBJ1-6; D remains ambiguous. The CDR3 contains 14 residues. Germline V gene lookup returns CDR1 SGHDT and CDR2 YYEEEE. V lost 1 base and J 4 bases, leaving 6 bases between the germline ends. The chain's CDR3 is CASSLTTYNSPLHF. In DNA form, the CDR3 reads TGTGCCAGCAGCTTGACTACGTATAATTCACCCCTCCACTTT.

The chain employs TRBV5-1 and TRBJ2-1, with D uncertain. The CDR3 is 16 residues long. The V gene lost 0 bases and the J gene lost 0 bases, with 10 bases spanning the gap. Looked up from germline, CDR1 is SGHRS and CDR2 is YFSETQ. CDR3 in DNA: TGCGCCAGCAGCTTGGGGGCCGTTAGCTCCTACAATGAGCAGTTCTTC. This codes for CASSLGAVSSYNEQFF.